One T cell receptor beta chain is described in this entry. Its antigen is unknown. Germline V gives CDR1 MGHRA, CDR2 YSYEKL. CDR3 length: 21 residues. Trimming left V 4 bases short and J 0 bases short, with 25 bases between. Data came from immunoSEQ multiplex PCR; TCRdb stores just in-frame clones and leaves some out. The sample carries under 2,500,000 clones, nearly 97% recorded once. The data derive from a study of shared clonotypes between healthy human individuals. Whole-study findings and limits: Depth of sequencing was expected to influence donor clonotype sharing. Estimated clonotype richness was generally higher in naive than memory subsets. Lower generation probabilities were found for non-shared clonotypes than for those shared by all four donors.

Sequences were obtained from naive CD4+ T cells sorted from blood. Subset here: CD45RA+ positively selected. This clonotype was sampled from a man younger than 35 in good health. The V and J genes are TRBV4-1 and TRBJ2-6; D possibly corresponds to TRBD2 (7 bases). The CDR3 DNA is TGCGCCAGCAGCCGAGACCCGGGGCCTGCGGGGGCCGTCTCTGGGGCCAACGTCCTGACTTTC. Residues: CASSRDPGPAGAVSGANVLTF.